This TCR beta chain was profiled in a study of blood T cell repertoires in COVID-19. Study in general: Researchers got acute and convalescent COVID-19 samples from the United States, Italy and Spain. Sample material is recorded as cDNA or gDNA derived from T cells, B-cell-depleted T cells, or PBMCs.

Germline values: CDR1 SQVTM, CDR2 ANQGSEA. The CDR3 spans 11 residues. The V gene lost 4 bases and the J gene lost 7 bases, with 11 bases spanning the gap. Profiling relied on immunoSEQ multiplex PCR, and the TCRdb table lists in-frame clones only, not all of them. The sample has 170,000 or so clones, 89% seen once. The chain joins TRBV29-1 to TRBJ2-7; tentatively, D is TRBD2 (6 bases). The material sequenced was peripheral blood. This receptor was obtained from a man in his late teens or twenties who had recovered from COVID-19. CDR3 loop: CSVGTSGEQYF. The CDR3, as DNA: TGCAGCGTTGGAACGAGCGGGGAGCAGTACTTC.